This T cell receptor beta chain was sequenced in a study of T-cell reconstitution after alpha-beta-depleted transplantation in children. Points from the study as a whole: Reportedly, alpha-beta T cells present about two months post-transplant originated from several hundred expanded clones of graft origin.

Library preparation (for TCRbeta) was performed with unique molecular identifiers. Each CDR3 protein gets one entry after TCRdb re-called the PCR reads with MiXCR. The profile shows about 980,000 distinct CDR3 sequences, about 29% of them singletons. This CDR3 region has 18 residues. Per the germline V gene, CDR1 is LGHNA and CDR2 is YNFKEQ. The ends were cut back, 4 bases at V and 0 bases at J, with 21 bases in the middle. Only a few counts were recorded for this clonotype. Its antigen is not known. This chain uses TRBV4-2 with TRBJ1-1, with D perhaps TRBD1 (5 bases). The TCR comes from a boy in the first two years of life who had a stem cell transplant for SCID, so the T cells may come from the graft donor. The specimen was PBMCs, mostly from graft donor cells, collected 360 days after TCRalphabeta/CD19-depleted stem cell transplant. The CDR3 DNA reads as TGTGCCAGCAGCCCATCTCTTTTTGGGGAGGGGATGAACACTGAAGCTTTCTTT. It encodes CASSPSLFGEGMNTEAFF.